Below are 24 T cell receptor beta chains sequenced from a single sample in a study of identical twins. TCRdb itself ran the 5' RACE reads through MiXCR, one entry per CDR3 protein. The sample records approximately 690,000 distinct CDR3 sequences, roughly 6% being singletons. The specimen was naive T cells sorted from blood. These receptors were collected from a man younger than 35 in good health.

This clonotype came up many times. The J gene is TRBJ2-7, the V gene TRBV12-3 or TRBV12-4, with 10 positions matching TRBD1. V dropped 5 bases and J dropped 2; count of bases not matched to a gene: 3. CDR3 length: 14 amino acids. The CDR3: CASSGGTGAYEQYV. For the CDR3, the DNA is TGTGCCAGCAGTGGGGGGACAGGGGCCTACGAGCAGTACGTC.

This clonotype was recorded at least ten times. This sequence joins TRBV6-5 and TRBJ2-7; 11 bases map to TRBD2. In germline, CDR1 is MNHEY, CDR2 SVGAGI. V dropped 4 bases and J dropped 0; count of bases not matched to a gene: 5. CDR3 length: 16 residues. CDR3 DNA sequence: TGTGCCAGCAGTTCTTCCCTAGCGGGAGGCTCCTACGAGCAGTACTTC. It codes for CASSSSLAGGSYEQYF.

This clonotype came up many times. The chain joins TRBV12-3 or TRBV12-4 to TRBJ2-3, with D maybe TRBD2 (6 bases). CDR3 size: 14 residues. Trimming stripped 6 bases from V and 0 bases from J, with 10 bases between. DNA for the CDR3: TGTGCCAGCAGGAATAGCGGTAGCACAGATACGCAGTATTTT. Encoded protein: CASRNSGSTDTQYF.

This clonotype was detected ten times or more. V usage is TRBV18 and J usage is TRBJ2-3; D uncertain. V dropped 1 base and J dropped 2 bases, with 7 bases sitting between them. Looked up from germline, CDR1 is KGHSH and CDR2 is LQKENI. There are 14 residues in the CDR3. CDR3 DNA: TGTGCCAGCTCACCACGGGGATACACAGATACGCAGTATTTT. It specifies CASSPRGYTDTQYF.

Ten or more counts support this clonotype. The CDR3 DNA follows: TGTGCCAGCAGCACGGAGGGGGAGACCCAGTACTTC. It yields the protein CASSTEGETQYF. The chain uses TRBV21-1 and TRBJ2-5; TRBD2 is the table's D call and was not checked against the DNA. TRBV21-1 is given as a pseudogene. The length of the CDR3 is 12 residues.

This clonotype was seen only a few times. The gene calls are TRBV10-3 and TRBJ2-3, with TRBD2 identical over 11 bases. The CDR3 spans 15 residues. V gave up 7 bases and J gave up 6 bases; unmatched junction bases: 9. The germline CDR1 and CDR2 sequences are ENHRY and SYGVKD. The CDR3 region has the DNA TGTGCCATCATGTCCACTAGCGGGAGTTTTGATACGCAGTATTTT. This encodes CAIMSTSGSFDTQYF.

This clonotype was observed a handful of times. The genes are TRBV20-1 and TRBJ1-4; 8 nucleotides line up with TRBD1. The CDR3 length is 14 residues. V was pared by 2 bases and J by 3 bases, with 2 bases of the junction left unmatched. The germline V gene encodes CDR1 DFQATT and CDR2 SNEGSKA (reference sequence). CDR3 sequence: CSARQQGANEKLFF. The CDR3 coding sequence is TGCAGTGCTAGACAACAGGGGGCTAATGAAAAACTGTTTTTT.

The table lists this clonotype with many counts. V and J are TRBV29-1 and TRBJ2-1; no reliable D call. The CDR3 length is 12 residues. Trimming removed 3 bases from V and 7 bases from J, with 10 bases in between. Germline V CDR1 and CDR2: SQVTM, ANQGSEA. The CDR3 loop is CSVEAVGNEQFF. In nucleotides, the CDR3 is TGCAGCGTTGAGGCGGTGGGGAATGAGCAGTTCTTC.

A remark on this clonotype: An end of the junction does not agree with germline; a read error may underlie this. This rearrangement joins TRBV19 to TRBJ1-2; D is ambiguous. CDR1 LNHDA and CDR2 SQIVND come from the germline V gene (reference sequence). The CDR3 runs to 14 residues. The CDR3 sequence: CASSIGGVNYGYTF. Written as DNA, the CDR3 is TGTGCCAGTAGTATTGGCGGCGTCAACTATGGCTACACCTTT.

This chain joins TRBV12-3 or TRBV12-4 and TRBJ2-5; D gene unclear. The CDR3 is 14 amino acids. V gave up 7 bases and J gave up 4 bases, with 16 bases separating them. The CDR3 reads CASTLGISGETQYF. The DNA of the CDR3 is TGTGCCAGCACCCTCGGAATTTCGGGAGAGACCCAGTACTTC.

The gene calls are TRBV27 and TRBJ1-2, with D tentatively TRBD1 (5 bases). This CDR3 region has 15 residues. The germline gives CDR1 MNHEY, CDR2 SMNVEV (reference sequence). V shed 1 base and J shed 3 bases, with 12 bases lying between them. The CDR3 region has the DNA TGTGCCAGCAGTTTATGGGGTGGAGGGGACTATGGCTACACCTTC. It is translated as CASSLWGGGDYGYTF.

This clonotype appeared many times. The V call is TRBV5-1, the J call TRBJ1-1; 9 nucleotides align to TRBD1. The V gene end was trimmed by 4 bases and the J gene end by 7 bases; junction bases not matched to a gene: 5. The CDR3 runs to 13 residues. In germline, CDR1 is SGHRS, CDR2 YFSETQ. The CDR3 reads CASSGPGQGEAFF. The CDR3 DNA sequence: TGCGCCAGCAGCGGACCGGGACAGGGTGAAGCTTTCTTT.

This clonotype was seen a few times. The CDR3, as DNA: TGTGCCAGCAGCTTACAACCGGGACAGATCGGGCAGTACGTC. Translating gives CASSLQPGQIGQYV. The chain links TRBV11-2 to TRBJ2-7; 7 nucleotides agree with TRBD1. The CDR3 spans 14 residues. Germline assignment: CDR1 SGHAT and CDR2 FQNNGV. The junction had 10 bases not matched to a gene; V was cut back by 2 bases and J by 9 bases.

This clonotype was detected a few times. The chain uses TRBV9 and TRBJ2-1; TRBD1 aligns across 8 bases. The CDR3 runs 16 residues. Germline CDR1 and CDR2: SGDLS and YYNGEE. Trimming removed 0 bases from V and 0 bases from J; junction bases left unmatched: 2. The CDR3 DNA reads TGTGCCAGCAGCGTAGTAGGACAGGGCTCCTACAATGAGCAGTTCTTC. This encodes CASSVVGQGSYNEQFF. Drawing the rest from reference TRBV9 and TRBJ2-1, the complete variable domain is DSGVTQTPKHLITATGQRVTLRCSPRSGDLSVYWYQQSLDQGLQFLIQYYNGEERAKGNILERFSAQQFPDLHSELNLSSLELGDSALYFCASSVVGQGSYNEQFFGPGTRLTVL.

The chain uses TRBV10-3 and TRBJ2-7; D ambiguous. Trimming removed 6 bases at V and 1 base at J, with 7 bases between. The CDR3 consists of 12 residues. Germline CDR1 ENHRY, CDR2 SYGVKD. As DNA, the CDR3 is TGTGCCATCAGAGGTGGATCCTACGAGCAGTACTTC. Encoded protein: CAIRGGSYEQYF.

This clonotype was seen more than once but under ten times. The J gene is TRBJ2-7, the V gene TRBV7-2; D call uncertain. The CDR3 covers 14 residues. Germline V CDR1 and CDR2: SGHTA, FQGNSA. Trimming stripped 3 bases from V and 7 bases from J, with 16 bases between. This CDR3 is CASSFSSGPQEQYF. The CDR3 nucleotides read TGTGCCAGCAGCTTTAGTTCGGGCCCTCAGGAGCAGTACTTC.

In its sample, this clonotype was seen a few times. This chain joins TRBV7-8 and TRBJ2-7; D ambiguous. Germline lookup yields CDR1 SGHVS and CDR2 FQNEAQ. Trimming removed 5 bases from V and 3 bases from J, with 14 bases in between. The CDR3 totals 14 residues. The CDR3 DNA sequence: TGTGCCAGCAGCCGATCGCACGTAAACTACGAGCAGTACTTC. Translating it yields CASSRSHVNYEQYF.

This clonotype has a count of ten or more. The genes are TRBV29-1 and TRBJ2-5; D may be TRBD1 (6 bases). Germline loops: CDR1 SQVTM, CDR2 ANQGSEA. The CDR3 is made up of 11 amino acids. Trimming pared 7 bases from V and 4 bases from J, leaving 10 bases between. The CDR3 DNA reads as TGCAGCGGACAGGAAGGAGAGACCCAGTACTTC. Protein product: CSGQEGETQYF.

This chain joins TRBV20-1 and TRBJ2-7; D is undetermined. The germline CDR1 and CDR2 sequences are DFQATT and SNEGSKA (reference sequence). V was clipped by 6 bases and J by 0 bases, with 15 bases between them. The CDR3 length is 14 residues. CDR3 region: CSATELSGSYEQYF. CDR3 coding DNA: TGCAGTGCCACTGAACTGAGTGGCTCCTACGAGCAGTACTTC.

J is TRBJ2-3 and V is TRBV7-3; TRBD1 might be the D (6 bases). Germline V gene data show CDR1 as SGHTA and CDR2 as FQGTGA. V lost 5 bases and J 3 bases, leaving 9 bases between the germline ends. The CDR3 contains 13 residues. CDR3 sequence (DNA): TGTGCCAGCAGCGCCGGGACAACAGATACGCAGTATTTT. Residues: CASSAGTTDTQYF.

In its sample, this clonotype was seen many times. The chain recombines TRBV27 with TRBJ1-6; 7 bases are a match to TRBD1. Trimming cost V 3 bases and J 0 bases; bases outside gene matches: 11. The CDR3 has 19 amino acids. Germline values: CDR1 MNHEY, CDR2 SMNVEV (reference sequence). DNA of the CDR3: TGTGCCAGCAGTTTTACAGGGGACAGAATAAACTCCTATAATTCACCCCTCCACTTT. This gives the protein CASSFTGDRINSYNSPLHF.

Many counts were recorded for this clonotype. The rearrangement joins TRBV25-1 to TRBJ2-7; D possibly corresponds to TRBD1 (7 bases). Trimming took off 6 bases at V and 1 base at J, with 16 bases between the two ends. CDR3 size: 15 residues. Germline CDR1 and CDR2: MGHDK and SYGVNS. In DNA form, the CDR3 reads TGTGCCAGCAGCGGGGGAGACAGGGCATCCTACGAGCAGTACTTC. This codes for CASSGGDRASYEQYF.

This clonotype was seen ten or more times. This chain joins TRBV12-3 or TRBV12-4 and TRBJ2-7; D gene ambiguous. The CDR3 loop spans 14 amino acids. The germline V and J ends were trimmed by 5 bases and 3 bases, with 14 bases remaining between them. The CDR3 nucleotides read TGTGCCAGCAGTCTGTCGACCGCAGTCTACGAGCAGTACTTC. This translates into CASSLSTAVYEQYF.

The chain is built from TRBV6-2 or TRBV6-3 and TRBJ2-3; no reliable D call. Trimming removed 6 bases from V and 0 bases from J, with 7 bases in between. CDR1 and CDR2 (germline): MNHEY, SVGEGT. This CDR3 region has 13 residues. The CDR3 nucleotides read TGTGCCAGCAGGCCGTGGAGCACAGATACGCAGTATTTT. Encoded protein: CASRPWSTDTQYF.